This is a list of T cell receptor beta chains from one sample in a study of shared T cell receptors in the human thymus. Sequencing used immunoSEQ multiplex PCR; TCRdb keeps in-frame clones, though not all of them. The table records about 380,000 clones, approximately 95% of them present only once. Sequencing used thymocytes. Receptor source: a human donor. The CDR3 runs from the conserved cysteine through the conserved F or W. D genes are given only for firm matches.

D	V	CDR3
NA	TRBV9	CASSWAPGLSYEQYF
TRBD2	TRBV28	CASSLDRARYGAGGEETQYF
TRBD2	TRBV14	CASSQESKTSGLWETQYF
NA	TRBV9	CASSVGVSSDQETQYF
NA	TRBV4-1	CASSPKRVGDGGTGELFF
TRBD1	TRBV5-5	CASRPTGWLEQYF
TRBD1	TRBV6-1	CASSEGDRGFWGNTIYF
NA	TRBV5-8	CASSLPGTKARNEKLFF
NA	TRBV6-4	CASSAQGGPGELFF
TRBD1	TRBV27	CASSPRQGRSNEQYF
TRBD2	TRBV7-2	CASSRGERREPYEQYF
NA	TRBV11-2	CASSLGGTPGTVYYEQYF
TRBD2	TRBV11-2	CASSLENPGGPRNEQFF
TRBD1	TRBV14	CASSQGQGAGKNTEAFF
TRBD2	TRBV15	CATSKGLAEDTDTQYF
NA	TRBV25-1	CASSEMKRELNTGELFF
NA	TRBV19	CASNRTAATNEKLFF
TRBD1	TRBV5-1	CASSSYDREHEQYF
NA	TRBV27	CASRQGDDSKDPMGETQYF
TRBD1	TRBV5-8	CASSVQGQGRLGQPQHF
NA	TRBV28	CASRSSYGYTF
NA	TRBV28	CASSFCPRGAPKEQYF
NA	TRBV6-6	CASSYSMRGGNTEAFF
NA	TRBV10-3	CAIRGGGHTYGYTF
TRBD2	TRBV5-1	CASSLDLAEPSSYNEQFF
TRBD2	TRBV27	CASSLRIRSGRAGELFF
NA	TRBV5-1	CASNGPHNEQFF
TRBD2	TRBV5-1	CASSHSGDSYNEQFF
NA	TRBV20-1	CSERDTEAFF
NA	TRBV27	CASSLGGPSNQPQHF
NA	TRBV9	CASSVDGGFGENNEKLFF
TRBD2	TRBV28	CASSLGGRKDEQFF
TRBD2	TRBV28	CASSPVAGGASTDTQYF
NA	TRBV18	CASSPRGGTNTGELFF
NA	TRBV5-1	CASSLDGGRVPSGANVLTF
NA	TRBV5-1	CASSSSRGLGALNEQFF
TRBD1	TRBV27	CASSAIRGQGMNEQFF
TRBD2	TRBV4-1	CASSQDRASGTDEQYF
NA	TRBV5-4	CASSLGLAGQGEQFF
NA	TRBV7-9	CASSRSNTDTQYF
NA	TRBV7-9	CASSSPRPRGQSYEQYF
TRBD2	TRBV30	CAWSVGLAGGQAPHEQYF
TRBD1	TRBV19	CASSIEGQGVIGELFF
NA	TRBV14	CASSQDRQGTHAYEQYF
TRBD2	TRBV7-9	CASSHPGGSYEQYF
NA	TRBV6-5	CASSYESEGGQETQYF
TRBD1	TRBV7-9	CASSLGDSHSYNEQFF
TRBD1	TRBV30	CAWSLQGLYEQYF
NA	TRBV27	CASSPSGVGYEQYF
NA	TRBV4-3	CASSQDRRARGNYGYTF